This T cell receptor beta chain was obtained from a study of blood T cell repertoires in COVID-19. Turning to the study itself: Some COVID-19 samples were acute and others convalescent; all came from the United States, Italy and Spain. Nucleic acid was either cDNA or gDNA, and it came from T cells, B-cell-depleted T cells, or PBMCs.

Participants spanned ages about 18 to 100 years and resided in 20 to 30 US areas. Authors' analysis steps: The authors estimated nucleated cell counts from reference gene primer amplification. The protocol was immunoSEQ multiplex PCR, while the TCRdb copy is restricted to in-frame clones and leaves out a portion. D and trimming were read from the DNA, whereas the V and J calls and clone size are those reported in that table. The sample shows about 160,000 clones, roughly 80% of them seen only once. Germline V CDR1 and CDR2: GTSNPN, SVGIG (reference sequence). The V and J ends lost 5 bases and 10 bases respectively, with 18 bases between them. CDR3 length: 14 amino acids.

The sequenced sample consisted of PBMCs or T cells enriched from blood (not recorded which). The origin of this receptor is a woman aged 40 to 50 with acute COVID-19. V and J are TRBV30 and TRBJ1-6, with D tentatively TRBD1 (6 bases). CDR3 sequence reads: CAWCADPRGSPLHF. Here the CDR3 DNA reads TGTGCCTGGTGTGCCGACCCCAGGGGATCACCCCTCCACTTT. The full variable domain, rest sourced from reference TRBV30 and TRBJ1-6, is SQTIHQWPATLVQPVGSPLSLECTVEGTSNPNLYWYRQAAGRGLQLLFYSVGIGQISSEVPQNLSASRPQDRQFILSSKKLLLSDSGFYLCAWCADPRGSPLHFGNGTRLTVT.